A single T cell receptor (beta chain) is shown here with its context. The record originates from a study of blood T cell repertoires in COVID-19. Study summary: Acute-phase and convalescent COVID-19 samples originated in the United States, Italy and Spain.

CDR3 length: 15 residues. From germline, CDR1 is SGHTA and CDR2 FQGNSA. Trimming removed 5 bases at V and 3 bases at J, with 17 bases between. Clinical history reported by participants formed the basis on which cohorts were assigned. The recovered donors of Cohort 3 showed two negative PCRs, clearance, or symptom resolution. TCRdb's copy holds only in-frame clones and misses some; the assay was immunoSEQ multiplex PCR. Of 200,000 to 250,000 clones in the sample, 85% to 95% were seen once. The source is a woman aged 18-35 years who had recovered from COVID-19. The chain carries TRBV7-2 and TRBJ2-7; perhaps TRBD2 as D (6 bases). Sequenced material: PBMCs or T cells enriched from blood (not recorded which). The CDR3 protein is CASSLGPGDGYEQYF. The CDR3 DNA is TGTGCCAGCAGCCTTGGACCGGGAGACGGCTACGAGCAGTACTTC.